This T cell receptor (beta chain) was sequenced in a study of T cells in Graves' hyperthyroidism and ophthalmopathy. Amplified TCR beta CDR3 regions came from RNA transcripts. During a first-round RT-PCR of the TCR CDR3, the HTBI primer set was used. From the multiplex PCR reads, TCRdb called clonotypes with MiXCR, one entry per CDR3 protein. In the table there are approximately 570,000 distinct CDR3 sequences, less than 20% of which are singletons. The sequence derives from a man aged 40-49 years with Graves' ophthalmopathy. The sample consisted of blood.

The CDR3 DNA reads as TGTGCCAGCAGCCCTGCCCTTACCTACGAGCAGTACTTC. Residues: CASSPALTYEQYF. The J gene is TRBJ2-7, the V gene TRBV14; no firm D call. This CDR3 spans 13 amino acids. Germline CDR1 is SGHDN and CDR2 is FVKESK. V lost 4 bases, J lost 2 bases, and 9 bases lay in between.